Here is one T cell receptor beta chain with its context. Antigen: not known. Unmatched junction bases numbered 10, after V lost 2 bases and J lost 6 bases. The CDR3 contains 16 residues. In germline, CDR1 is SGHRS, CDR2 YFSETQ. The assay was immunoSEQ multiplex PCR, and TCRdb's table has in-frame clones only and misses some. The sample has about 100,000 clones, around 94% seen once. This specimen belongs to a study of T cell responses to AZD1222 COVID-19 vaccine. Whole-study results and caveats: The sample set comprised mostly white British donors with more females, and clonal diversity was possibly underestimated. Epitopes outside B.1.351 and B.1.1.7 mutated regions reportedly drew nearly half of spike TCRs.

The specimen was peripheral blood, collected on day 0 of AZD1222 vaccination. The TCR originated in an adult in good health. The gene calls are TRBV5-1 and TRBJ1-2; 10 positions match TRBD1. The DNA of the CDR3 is TGCGCCAGCAGCTTTCAATCACGGGACAGGGGTGATGGCTACACCTTC. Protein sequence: CASSFQSRDRGDGYTF.